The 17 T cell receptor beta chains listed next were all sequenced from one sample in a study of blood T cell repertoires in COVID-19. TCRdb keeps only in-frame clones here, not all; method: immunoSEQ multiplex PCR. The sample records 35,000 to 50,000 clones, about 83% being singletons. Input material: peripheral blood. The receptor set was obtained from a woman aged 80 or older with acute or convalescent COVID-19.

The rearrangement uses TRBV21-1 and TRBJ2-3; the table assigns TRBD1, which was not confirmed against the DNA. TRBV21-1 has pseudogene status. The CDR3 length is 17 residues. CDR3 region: CAILQGLAASPSDTQYF. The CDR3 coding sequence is TGTGCCATCCTCCAGGGGTTGGCGGCCTCACCCTCAGATACGCAGTATTTT.

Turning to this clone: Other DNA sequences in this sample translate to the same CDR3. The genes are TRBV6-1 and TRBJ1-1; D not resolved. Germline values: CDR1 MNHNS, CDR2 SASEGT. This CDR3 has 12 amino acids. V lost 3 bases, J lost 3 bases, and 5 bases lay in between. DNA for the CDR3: TGTGCCAGCAGTGACCGGGACACTGAAGCTTTCTTT. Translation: CASSDRDTEAFF.

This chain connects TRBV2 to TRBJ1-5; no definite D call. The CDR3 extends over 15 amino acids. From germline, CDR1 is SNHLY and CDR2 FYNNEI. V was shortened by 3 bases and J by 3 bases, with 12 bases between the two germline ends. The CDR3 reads CASSELGGDNQPQHF. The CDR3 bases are TGTGCCAGCAGTGAGCTAGGTGGCGACAATCAGCCCCAGCATTTT.

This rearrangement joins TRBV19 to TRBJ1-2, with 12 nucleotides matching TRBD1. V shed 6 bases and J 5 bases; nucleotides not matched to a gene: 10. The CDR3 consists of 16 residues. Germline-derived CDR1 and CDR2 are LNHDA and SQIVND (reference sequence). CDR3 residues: CASRPPGTGGVYGYTF. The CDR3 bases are TGTGCCAGTAGACCACCGGGGACAGGGGGCGTTTATGGCTACACCTTC.

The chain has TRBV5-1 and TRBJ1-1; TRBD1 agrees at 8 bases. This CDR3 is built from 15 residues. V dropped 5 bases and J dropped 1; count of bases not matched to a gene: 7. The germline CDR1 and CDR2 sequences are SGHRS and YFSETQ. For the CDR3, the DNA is TGCGCCAGCAGGCCCGCAGGGGGCGAGAACACTGAAGCTTTCTTT. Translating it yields CASRPAGGENTEAFF.

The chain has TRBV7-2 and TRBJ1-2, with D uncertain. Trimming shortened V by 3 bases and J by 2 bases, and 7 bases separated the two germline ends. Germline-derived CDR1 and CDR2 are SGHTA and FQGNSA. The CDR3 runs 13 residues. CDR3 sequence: CASSFGQNYGYTF. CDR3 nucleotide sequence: TGTGCCAGCAGCTTTGGGCAGAACTATGGCTACACCTTC.

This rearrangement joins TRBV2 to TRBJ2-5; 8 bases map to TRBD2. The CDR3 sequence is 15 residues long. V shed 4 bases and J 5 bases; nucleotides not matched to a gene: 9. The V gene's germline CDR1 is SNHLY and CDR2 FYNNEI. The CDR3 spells CASSVTRGGGETQYF. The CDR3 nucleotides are TGTGCCAGCAGTGTGACCCGGGGGGGCGGTGAGACCCAGTACTTC.

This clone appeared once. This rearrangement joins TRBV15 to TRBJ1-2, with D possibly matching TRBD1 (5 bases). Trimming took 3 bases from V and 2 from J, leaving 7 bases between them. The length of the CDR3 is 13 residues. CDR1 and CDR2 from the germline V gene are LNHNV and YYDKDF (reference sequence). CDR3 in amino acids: CATSRTANYGYTF. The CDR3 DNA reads TGTGCCACCAGCAGGACAGCCAACTATGGCTACACCTTC.

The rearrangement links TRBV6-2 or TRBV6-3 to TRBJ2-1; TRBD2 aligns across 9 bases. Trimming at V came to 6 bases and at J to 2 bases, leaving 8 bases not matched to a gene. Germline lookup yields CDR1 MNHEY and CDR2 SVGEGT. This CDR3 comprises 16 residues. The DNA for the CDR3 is TGTGCCAGCAGCTCGTCTCTAGCGGGGACCTACAATGAGCAGTTCTTC. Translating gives CASSSSLAGTYNEQFF.

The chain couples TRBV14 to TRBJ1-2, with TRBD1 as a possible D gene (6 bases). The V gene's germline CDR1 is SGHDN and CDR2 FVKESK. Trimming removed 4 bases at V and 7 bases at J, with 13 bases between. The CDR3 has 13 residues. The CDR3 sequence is CASSLTGFSGYTF. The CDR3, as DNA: TGTGCCAGCAGCCTTACAGGGTTTTCTGGCTACACCTTC. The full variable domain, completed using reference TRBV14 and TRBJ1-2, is EAGVTQFPSHSVIEKGQTVTLRCDPISGHDNLYWYRRVMGKEIKFLLHFVKESKQDESGMPNNRFLAERTGGTYSTLKVQPAELEDSGVYFCASSLTGFSGYTFGSGTRLTVV.

CDR3 residues: CATSRDPLTKEQFF. CDR3 sequence (DNA): TGTGCCACCAGCAGAGACCCCCTGACAAAAGAGCAGTTCTTC. The gene calls are TRBV15 and TRBJ2-1, with unresolved D. Per the germline V gene, CDR1 is LNHNV and CDR2 is YYDKDF (reference sequence). Trimming cost V 0 bases and J 10 bases, with 13 bases left between them. The CDR3 runs 14 residues.

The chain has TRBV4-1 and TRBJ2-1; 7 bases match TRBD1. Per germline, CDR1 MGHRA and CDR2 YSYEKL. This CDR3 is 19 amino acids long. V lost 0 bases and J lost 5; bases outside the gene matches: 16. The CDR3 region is CASSQDRIGRRQGHNEQFF. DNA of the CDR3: TGCGCCAGCAGCCAAGATCGTATAGGTCGGAGACAGGGCCACAATGAGCAGTTCTTC.

The DNA for the CDR3 is TGTGCCAGCAGGGTAGGGACTAGCGGGGGGGCAGGTGAGCAGTTCTTC. This translates into CASRVGTSGGAGEQFF. The V gene is TRBV2, the J gene TRBJ2-1; 16 bases map to TRBD2. With 6 bases clipped from V and 9 bases from J, the junction kept 8 bases outside the gene matches. CDR3 length equals 16 residues. Germline V gene data show CDR1 as SNHLY and CDR2 as FYNNEI.

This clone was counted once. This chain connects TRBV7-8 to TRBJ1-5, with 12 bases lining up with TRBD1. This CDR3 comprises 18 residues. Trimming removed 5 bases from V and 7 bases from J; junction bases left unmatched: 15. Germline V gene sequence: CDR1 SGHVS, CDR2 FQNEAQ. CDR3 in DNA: TGTGCCAGCAGCCTCCTAGTATCGGGACAGGGGGCGGACCAGCCCCAGCATTTT. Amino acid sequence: CASSLLVSGQGADQPQHF. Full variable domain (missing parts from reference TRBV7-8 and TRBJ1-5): GAGVSQSPRYKVAKRGQDVALRCDPISGHVSLFWYQQALGQGPEFLTYFQNEAQLDKSGLPSDRFFAERPEGSVSTLKIQRTQQEDSAVYLCASSLLVSGQGADQPQHFGDGTRLSIL.

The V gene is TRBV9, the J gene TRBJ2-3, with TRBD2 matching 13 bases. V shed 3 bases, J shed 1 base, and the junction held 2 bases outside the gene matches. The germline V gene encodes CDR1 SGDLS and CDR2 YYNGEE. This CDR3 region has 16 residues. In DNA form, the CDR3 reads TGTGCCAGCAGCGCCGGACTAGCGGGGGGCACAGATACGCAGTATTTT. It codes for CASSAGLAGGTDTQYF. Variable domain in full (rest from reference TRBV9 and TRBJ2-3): DSGVTQTPKHLITATGQRVTLRCSPRSGDLSVYWYQQSLDQGLQFLIQYYNGEERAKGNILERFSAQQFPDLHSELNLSSLELGDSALYFCASSAGLAGGTDTQYFGPGTRLTVL.

The CDR3, as DNA: TGTGCCTGGAGGGGTAGGACAGGGCGGGGGGAGACCCAGTACTTC. This encodes CAWRGRTGRGETQYF. The chain is built from TRBV30 and TRBJ2-5; weak D call: TRBD1 (8 bases). The CDR3 loop spans 15 amino acids. Trimming pared 3 bases from V and 5 bases from J, leaving 19 bases between. CDR1 and CDR2 (germline): GTSNPN, SVGIG (reference sequence).

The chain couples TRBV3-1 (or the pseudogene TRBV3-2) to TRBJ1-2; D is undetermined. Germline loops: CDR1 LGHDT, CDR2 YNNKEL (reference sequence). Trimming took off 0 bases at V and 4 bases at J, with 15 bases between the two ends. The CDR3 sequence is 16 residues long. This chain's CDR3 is CASSQDAVRRGYGYTF. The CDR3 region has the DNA TGTGCCAGCAGCCAAGATGCGGTCAGACGGGGCTATGGCTACACCTTC.